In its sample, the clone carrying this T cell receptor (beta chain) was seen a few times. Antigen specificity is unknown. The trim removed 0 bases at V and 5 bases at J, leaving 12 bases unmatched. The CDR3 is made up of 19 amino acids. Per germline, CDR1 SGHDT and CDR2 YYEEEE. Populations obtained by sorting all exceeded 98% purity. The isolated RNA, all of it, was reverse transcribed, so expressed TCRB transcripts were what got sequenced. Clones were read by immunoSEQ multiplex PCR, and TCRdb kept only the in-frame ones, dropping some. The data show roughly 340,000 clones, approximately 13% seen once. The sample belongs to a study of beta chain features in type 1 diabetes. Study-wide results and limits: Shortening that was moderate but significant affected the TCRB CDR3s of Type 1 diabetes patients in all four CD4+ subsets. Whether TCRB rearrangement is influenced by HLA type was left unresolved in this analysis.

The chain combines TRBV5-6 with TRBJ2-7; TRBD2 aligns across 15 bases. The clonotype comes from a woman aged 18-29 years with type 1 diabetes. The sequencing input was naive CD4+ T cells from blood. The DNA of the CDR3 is TGTGCCAGCAGCTTGGCCGCAGGACTAGCGGGAGGGCCTTTCGACGAGCAGTACTTC. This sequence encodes CASSLAAGLAGGPFDEQYF.